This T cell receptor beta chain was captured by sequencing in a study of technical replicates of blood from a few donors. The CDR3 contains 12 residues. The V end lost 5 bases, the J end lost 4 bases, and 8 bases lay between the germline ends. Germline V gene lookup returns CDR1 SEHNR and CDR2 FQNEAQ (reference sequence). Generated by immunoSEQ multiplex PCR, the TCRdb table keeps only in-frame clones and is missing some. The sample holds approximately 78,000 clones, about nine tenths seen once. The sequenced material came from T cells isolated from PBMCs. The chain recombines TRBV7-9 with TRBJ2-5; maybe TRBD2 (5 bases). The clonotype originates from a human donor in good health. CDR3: CASSQSGETQYF. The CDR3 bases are TGTGCCAGCAGCCAGAGCGGAGAGACCCAGTACTTC.